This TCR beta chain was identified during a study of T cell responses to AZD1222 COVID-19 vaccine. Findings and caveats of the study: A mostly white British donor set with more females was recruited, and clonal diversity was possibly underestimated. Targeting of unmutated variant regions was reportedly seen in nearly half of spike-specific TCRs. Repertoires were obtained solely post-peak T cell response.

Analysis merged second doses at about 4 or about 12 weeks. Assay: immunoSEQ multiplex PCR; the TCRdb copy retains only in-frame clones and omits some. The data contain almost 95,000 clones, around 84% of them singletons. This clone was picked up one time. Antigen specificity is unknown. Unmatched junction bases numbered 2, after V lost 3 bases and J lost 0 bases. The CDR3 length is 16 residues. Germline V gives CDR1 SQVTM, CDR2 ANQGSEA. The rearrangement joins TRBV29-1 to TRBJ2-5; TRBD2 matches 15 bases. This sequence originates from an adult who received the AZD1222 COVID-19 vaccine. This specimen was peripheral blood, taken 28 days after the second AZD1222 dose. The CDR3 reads CSVDGLAGGYQETQYF. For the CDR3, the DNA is TGCAGCGTTGACGGACTAGCGGGGGGGTACCAAGAGACCCAGTACTTC. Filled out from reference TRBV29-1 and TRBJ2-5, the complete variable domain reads SAVISQKPSRDICQRGTSLTIQCQVDSQVTMMFWYRQQPGQSLTLIATANQGSEATYESGFVIDKFPISRPNLTFSTLTVSNMSPEDSSIYLCSVDGLAGGYQETQYFGPGTRLLVL.